These T cell receptor beta chains were read from a single sample in a study of T cell changes during pregnancy in multiple sclerosis. Measured with immunoSEQ multiplex PCR; TCRdb has only the in-frame clones, and not every one. The sample holds 40,000 to 50,000 clones, 85% to 95% seen once. Sequencing was performed on CD8+ T cells from peripheral blood mononuclear cells, taken in the third trimester of pregnancy. The receptors stem from a female donor with multiple sclerosis, enrolled in a pregnancy study. The CDR3 runs from the conserved cysteine through the conserved F or W. D genes are given only for firm matches. Expanded clones are given a class, and other clones once, few, many or no size at all.

V	size	length	D	J	DNA	CDR3
TRBV29-1	-	11	-	TRBJ2-7	TGCAGCGGCCTGACCCAGGGCGAGCAGTACTTC	CSGLTQGEQYF
TRBV28	once	16	TRBD2	TRBJ2-1	TGTGCCAGCAGTACTCAGGCTAGCGGGGGGTTTTATGAGCAGTTCTTC	CASSTQASGGFYEQFF
TRBV30	-	14	TRBD1	TRBJ1-5	TGTGCCTGGAGTGGAGGACAGGGGAATCAGCCCCAGCATTTT	CAWSGGQGNQPQHF
TRBV9	-	18	-	TRBJ1-1	TGTGCCAGCAGCGTAAGAGGGGGGAGGGCAGGTGAGAACACTGAAGCTTTCTTT	CASSVRGGRAGENTEAFF
TRBV9	-	15	-	TRBJ1-1	TGTGCCAGCAGCGCGCCGAAGGGGGTGGACACTGAAGCTTTCTTT	CASSAPKGVDTEAFF
TRBV7-3	-	15	TRBD1	TRBJ2-3	TGTGCCAGCAGTCACGGACAGGGGAGCCCAGATACGCAGTATTTT	CASSHGQGSPDTQYF
TRBV7-9	-	12	-	TRBJ2-1	TGTGCCAGCAGCTTTGGCGGAGCCGAGCAGTTCTTC	CASSFGGAEQFF
TRBV7-8	-	14	-	TRBJ2-5	TGTGCCAGCAGCTCATTAGCGGTCCAAGAGACCCAGTACTTC	CASSSLAVQETQYF
TRBV4-3	-	16	TRBD2	TRBJ2-3	TGCGCCAGCAGCCGCGGGACTAGCGGACGACACGATACGCAGTATTTT	CASSRGTSGRHDTQYF
TRBV5-1	-	16	TRBD2	TRBJ2-3	TGCGCCAGCAGCTACCGACTAGCGGGACTCACAGATACGCAGTATTTT	CASSYRLAGLTDTQYF
TRBV19	-	11	-	TRBJ1-1	TGTGCCAGTATGAAGCTGCCTGAAGCTTTCTTT	CASMKLPEAFF